The 27 T cell receptor beta chains below all came from one sample that was sequenced in a study of blood T cell repertoires in COVID-19. The assay was immunoSEQ multiplex PCR, and TCRdb's table has in-frame clones only and misses some. The sample has about 270,000 clones; around 85% are singletons. The specimen sequenced was peripheral blood. Source of these receptors: an older woman with acute or convalescent COVID-19.

The V call is TRBV2, the J call TRBJ1-6; D remains ambiguous. Germline loops: CDR1 SNHLY, CDR2 FYNNEI. Trimming removed 9 bases at V and 8 bases at J, with 17 bases between. The CDR3 length is 14 residues. The CDR3 nucleotides are TGTGCCAGTAAGTGGGAGGTGGGAGATTCACCCCTCCACTTT. It encodes CASKWEVGDSPLHF.

In its sample, this clone was seen many times. The chain carries TRBV28 and TRBJ2-7, with 10 bases matching TRBD1. V gave up 6 bases and J gave up 3 bases; unmatched junction bases: 8. The CDR3 runs to 15 residues. Looked up from germline, CDR1 is MDHEN and CDR2 is SYDVKM. The CDR3 bases are TGTGCCAGCAGAAGACAGGGGGCGAGTGTCTACGAGCAGTACTTC. This codes for CASRRQGASVYEQYF.

This chain connects TRBV4-2 to TRBJ1-2; D not certain. V lost 0 bases and J lost 4, with 6 bases in between. CDR3 size: 13 residues. Germline assignment: CDR1 LGHNA and CDR2 YNFKEQ. CDR3 protein: CASSQESVYGYTF. The CDR3 DNA reads TGTGCCAGCAGCCAAGAAAGCGTCTATGGCTACACCTTC.

In regard to this clone: Additional DNA sequences in this sample encode the identical CDR3. The chain combines TRBV9 with TRBJ2-2; 7 bases agree with TRBD1. Trimming removed 0 bases from V and 5 bases from J; junction bases left unmatched: 4. This CDR3 comprises 15 residues. The germline V gene encodes CDR1 SGDLS and CDR2 YYNGEE. This CDR3 reads CASSVVGQSTGELFF. Here the CDR3 DNA reads TGTGCCAGCAGCGTAGTGGGACAGTCTACCGGGGAGCTGTTTTTT.

This clone showed up just a few times. Since a far larger clone is one base different, this is likely a read error. This chain connects TRBV19 to TRBJ2-7; D is ambiguous. This CDR3 has 13 residues. Germline V gives CDR1 LNHDA, CDR2 SQIVND (reference sequence). The CDR3 spells CASCIEDSHEQYF. CDR3 nucleotide sequence: TGTGCCAGTTGTATAGAAGACTCTCACGAGCAGTACTTC.

Written as DNA, the CDR3 is TGTGCCAGCAGCCCAGGGAGGGGGAACACTGAAGCTTTCTTT. Protein sequence: CASSPGRGNTEAFF. The chain is built from TRBV6-6 and TRBJ1-1; D is possibly TRBD1 (5 bases). Deletions cut 6 bases from V and 1 base from J, with 12 bases between. Germline V CDR1 and CDR2: MNHNY, SVGAGI (reference sequence). CDR3 length: 14 residues.

The chain carries TRBV5-1 and TRBJ2-5, with D possibly matching TRBD1 (6 bases). Trimming took off 5 bases at V and 2 bases at J, with 10 bases between the two ends. This CDR3 contains 13 residues. Germline CDR1 reads SGHRS; CDR2 reads YFSETQ. CDR3 in amino acids: CASRSTGQETQYF. CDR3 DNA: TGCGCCAGCAGATCAACAGGGCAAGAGACCCAGTACTTC.

This chain links TRBV6-2 or TRBV6-3 with TRBJ1-1; no definite D call. Germline CDR1 MNHEY, CDR2 SVGEGT. V lost 0 bases, J lost 2 bases, and 4 bases lay in between. The CDR3 totals 13 residues. The CDR3 DNA reads as TGTGCCAGCAGTTACTCACTTAACACTGAAGCTTTCTTT. It specifies CASSYSLNTEAFF.

This rearrangement joins TRBV30 to TRBJ1-6, with D unresolved. Between the trimmed V and J ends, which lost 2 bases and 7 bases, there was a span of 12 bases. Germline lookup yields CDR1 GTSNPN and CDR2 SVGIG (reference sequence). CDR3 length equals 14 residues. The chain's CDR3 is CAWSPGAPNSPLHF. The CDR3 DNA sequence: TGTGCCTGGAGTCCCGGAGCCCCGAATTCACCCCTCCACTTT.

The chain is built from TRBV7-9 and TRBJ2-2, with 8 bases matching TRBD2. There are 15 residues in the CDR3. V lost 5 bases and J lost 4; bases outside the gene matches: 6. Germline-derived CDR1 and CDR2 are SEHNR and FQNEAQ (reference sequence). CDR3 amino acids: CASSPGGGTTGELFF. The CDR3 nucleotides are TGTGCCAGCAGCCCCGGGGGGGGCACCACCGGGGAGCTGTTTTTT.

The chain links TRBV19 to TRBJ1-5, with D possibly TRBD1 on 6 matching bases. The V gene's germline CDR1 is LNHDA and CDR2 SQIVND (reference sequence). V lost 4 bases and J 6 bases, leaving 19 bases between the germline ends. The CDR3 covers 16 residues. CDR3 sequence (DNA): TGTGCCAGTAGTACCAGACAGGTCAGATATGTTCAGCCCCAGCATTTT. Translating gives CASSTRQVRYVQPQHF.

This chain connects TRBV19 to TRBJ2-1, with 11 bases matching TRBD2. The CDR3 spans 17 residues. V lost 5 bases and J lost 4; bases outside the gene matches: 10. In germline, CDR1 is LNHDA, CDR2 SQIVND (reference sequence). CDR3 coding DNA: TGTGCCAGTAGTGACGCTAGCGGGGGGATGTCTTACAATGAGCAGTTCTTC. Protein: CASSDASGGMSYNEQFF.

The chain has TRBV4-1 and TRBJ1-1, with 7 bases identical to TRBD1. There are 16 residues in the CDR3. Germline values: CDR1 MGHRA, CDR2 YSYEKL. The V and J ends lost 0 bases and 11 bases, in that order; junction bases with no gene match: 15. The CDR3 DNA reads TGCGCCAGCAGCCAAGATCCCGGACAGGCTCAGATCATGGCTTTCTTT. Amino acids: CASSQDPGQAQIMAFF.

The chain carries TRBV9 and TRBJ1-1; D remains ambiguous. This CDR3 contains 14 residues. Germline V gene data show CDR1 as SGDLS and CDR2 as YYNGEE. Trimming left V 0 bases short and J 1 base short, with 7 bases between. CDR3 sequence: CASSVVSENTEAFF. CDR3 bases: TGTGCCAGCAGCGTAGTAAGCGAGAACACTGAAGCTTTCTTT.

V and J are TRBV5-1 and TRBJ1-2; 7 bases are shared with TRBD1. CDR3 length equals 15 residues. The J segment lost 4 bases and the V segment lost 0 bases, leaving 6 bases of the junction unmatched. Germline assignment: CDR1 SGHRS and CDR2 YFSETQ. The CDR3 DNA is TGCGCCAGCAGCTTGGATGGGACAGAAAGCTATGGCTACACCTTC. Its translation: CASSLDGTESYGYTF.

This chain connects TRBV5-1 to TRBJ1-1; 8 bases fit TRBD1. V lost 3 bases, J lost 3 bases, and 10 bases stayed unmatched. CDR3 size: 16 residues. Germline CDR1 and CDR2: SGHRS and YFSETQ. CDR3 DNA: TGCGCCAGCAGCTCCTCCGGGACAGGACTCGACACTGAAGCTTTCTTT. It encodes CASSSSGTGLDTEAFF.

The V call is TRBV25-1, the J call TRBJ1-1; possibly TRBD1 for D (5 bases). The germline V gene has CDR1 MGHDK and CDR2 SYGVNS. This CDR3 contains 10 residues. Trimming took 8 bases from V and 6 from J, leaving 7 bases between them. CDR3 sequence reads: CASGAPEAFF. The CDR3 nucleotides read TGTGCCAGCGGGGCCCCTGAAGCTTTCTTT.

This sequence joins TRBV5-1 and TRBJ1-1; D may be TRBD1 (5 bases). Trimming took 0 bases from V and 2 from J, leaving 8 bases between them. The CDR3 has 14 amino acids. Germline assignment: CDR1 SGHRS and CDR2 YFSETQ. CDR3 in amino acids: CASSLVQVNTEAFF. DNA of the CDR3: TGCGCCAGCAGCTTGGTACAGGTTAACACTGAAGCTTTCTTT.

This rearrangement joins TRBV11-2 to TRBJ1-3; D is undetermined. This CDR3 comprises 16 residues. Per germline, CDR1 SGHAT and CDR2 FQNNGV. The ends were cut back, 5 bases at V and 0 bases at J, with 14 bases in the middle. Here the CDR3 DNA reads TGTGCCAGCAGCCCAGAGGCGGTCCTCTCTGGAAACACCATATATTTT. Its protein product is CASSPEAVLSGNTIYF.

The chain employs TRBV9 and TRBJ1-2, with D possibly TRBD1 on 6 matching bases. Germline V CDR1 and CDR2: SGDLS, YYNGEE. V lost 4 bases to trimming and J lost 2 bases, with 18 bases between them. The CDR3 has 16 residues. The CDR3 here is CASSPSFGRGNYGYTF. The CDR3 nucleotides are TGTGCCAGCAGCCCCTCTTTCGGTAGGGGGAACTATGGCTACACCTTC.

V is TRBV5-1 and J is TRBJ1-1; 8 positions agree with TRBD1. The V and J ends lost 4 bases and 5 bases, in that order; junction bases with no gene match: 7. CDR1 is SGHRS and CDR2 is YFSETQ in the germline V gene. The CDR3 sequence is 14 residues long. CDR3 in DNA: TGCGCCAGCAGCCCAACGACAGGGGTAACTGAAGCTTTCTTT. Amino acid sequence: CASSPTTGVTEAFF.

The chain is built from TRBV7-3 and TRBJ2-2, with D unresolved. The germline gives CDR1 SGHTA, CDR2 FQGTGA. The CDR3 loop spans 12 amino acids. V was pared by 4 bases and J by 4 bases, with 4 bases between. CDR3 nucleotide sequence: TGTGCCAGCAGCTCTTCCACCGGGGAGCTGTTTTTT. Its protein product is CASSSSTGELFF.

The chain combines TRBV2 with TRBJ1-1, with D unresolved. Trimming pared 8 bases from V and 0 bases from J, leaving 13 bases between. In germline, CDR1 is SNHLY, CDR2 FYNNEI. This CDR3 is built from 14 residues. Here the CDR3 reads CASCLREVNTEAFF. In nucleotides, the CDR3 is TGTGCCAGCTGCCTGCGGGAAGTGAACACTGAAGCTTTCTTT.

A word on this clone: A junction end diverges from the germline sequence, so it may reflect a read error. The CDR3 DNA is TGTGCCAGCAGCCAAGGGGACAGTAGGATTTTT. Residues: CASSQGDSRIF. The chain recombines TRBV3-1 (or the pseudogene TRBV3-2) with TRBJ1-4; 7 bases map to TRBD1. Germline V gives CDR1 LGHDT, CDR2 YNNKEL (reference sequence). This CDR3 region has 11 residues.

This clone showed up just a few times. The chain joins TRBV2 to TRBJ2-7, with D tentatively TRBD1 (6 bases). The germline V gene has CDR1 SNHLY and CDR2 FYNNEI. V gave up 6 bases and J gave up 2 bases, with 11 bases separating them. CDR3 size: 13 residues. The CDR3 DNA reads TGTGCCAGCAGCACACAGGGCCCCTACGAGCAGTACTTC. This sequence encodes CASSTQGPYEQYF. Full variable domain (outside the CDR3, taken from reference TRBV2 and TRBJ2-7): EPEVTQTPSHQVTQMGQEVILRCVPISNHLYFYWYRQILGQKVEFLVSFYNNEISEKSEIFDDQFSVERPDGSNFTLKIRSTKLEDSAMYFCASSTQGPYEQYFGPGTRLTVT.

This clone was recorded only once. The chain has TRBV6-5 and TRBJ2-3, with 8 bases identical to TRBD2. The J segment lost 2 bases and the V segment lost 8 bases, leaving 9 bases of the junction unmatched. The CDR3 has 15 amino acids. The germline V gene has CDR1 MNHEY and CDR2 SVGAGI. This CDR3 reads CASGRERGSTDTQYF. The DNA for the CDR3 is TGTGCCAGCGGCCGAGAGCGGGGGTCCACAGATACGCAGTATTTT.

J is TRBJ1-3 and V is TRBV9; maybe TRBD1 (6 bases). Germline CDR1 is SGDLS and CDR2 is YYNGEE. This CDR3 is built from 19 residues. Trimming took off 4 bases at V and 2 bases at J, with 25 bases between the two ends. CDR3 loop: CASSYGSRGSQGAGNTIYF. The DNA for the CDR3 is TGTGCCAGCAGCTATGGGAGCAGGGGCTCCCAGGGCGCTGGAAACACCATATATTTT. The full variable domain, in which reference TRBV9 and TRBJ1-3 provide the parts outside the CDR3, is DSGVTQTPKHLITATGQRVTLRCSPRSGDLSVYWYQQSLDQGLQFLIQYYNGEERAKGNILERFSAQQFPDLHSELNLSSLELGDSALYFCASSYGSRGSQGAGNTIYFGEGSWLTVV.